The TCR beta chain under discussion was sequenced for a study of Ad26.COV2.S vaccination and SARS-CoV-2 variants. The overall study: Donor participated within the Ad26.COV2.S arm of the COV1001 trial.

Study-level results: Those who received vaccine or placebo ended up with similar non-spike TCR breadth.

The treatment here: some 19 received Ad26.COV2.S at low or high dose, single or two shots; several received placebo; per-sample allocation not given. The study sampled participants on day 63 after the first vaccine or placebo injection. A Boston donor was an adult aged 18-55 years. Ad26.COV2.S expressed prefusion-stabilized spike from the original Wuhan strain. This CDR3 contains 19 residues. Germline CDR1 is KGHDR and CDR2 is SFDVKD. V was pared by 1 base and J by 0 bases, with 18 bases between. The table came from immunoSEQ multiplex PCR; TCRdb's copy has only in-frame clones and leaves some out. This sample has under 550,000 clones, with approximately 90% found just once. Note on this clone: What it binds is unknown.

The source is a person between 18 and 59 years old who received the Ad26.COV2.S COVID-19 vaccine or a placebo. Material: peripheral blood, obtained in a trial of Ad26.COV2.S vaccine versus placebo. The V gene is TRBV24-1, the J gene TRBJ1-5; possible D gene TRBD1, 6 bases. CDR3 sequence (DNA): TGTGCCACCAGTGATTTTAGCCCGAGGGGGGGGGTTAGCAATCAGCCCCAGCATTTT. The encoded protein is CATSDFSPRGGVSNQPQHF.